The 17 T cell receptor beta chains listed next were all sequenced from one sample in a study of breast tumors, draining lymph nodes, adjacent tissues listed by TCRdb under 2016. The protocol used for the library was multiplex PCR. Sequencing instrument: Illumina HiSeq 2000. TCRdb passed the public sequencing reads through fastp at Q25 and MiXCR, retaining productive beta sequences. Entries that share a CDR3 protein sequence are merged under the most common genes and DNA. The sample records about 180,000 distinct CDR3 sequences, roughly a third of which are singletons. The ten largest clones capture over 3.5% of the sample. The lymph node samples were taken from the axillary draining lymph nodes of breast cancer patients. Source material: axillary lymph node tissue. These receptors originate from a female donor with breast cancer. Some clones in this sample may be carry-over from other donors' samples.

As regards this clonotype: This sequence may be a read error, since a much larger clone differs from it by one base. The V call is TRBV5-5, the J call TRBJ2-2; D is uncertain. Germline CDR1 is SGHKS and CDR2 is YYEKEE (reference sequence). This CDR3 is 15 amino acids long. CDR3 in DNA: TGTGCCACCAGCTTGGCCGGTCATTCCACCGGGGAGCTGTTTTTT. As protein: CATSLAGHSTGELFF.

This clonotype was observed many times. The chain couples TRBV4-1 to TRBJ2-3; D possibly corresponds to TRBD1 (6 bases). Per germline, CDR1 MGHRA and CDR2 YSYEKL. V lost 4 bases and J 3 bases, leaving 14 bases between the germline ends. This CDR3 comprises 15 residues. CDR3 sequence (DNA): TGCGCCAGCAGCCGATCGGGGCAGGGGACAGATACGCAGTATTTT. It codes for CASSRSGQGTDTQYF.

Concerning this clonotype itself: The germline gene is not matched at one end of the junction; a read error may be the cause. The chain combines TRBV5-6 with TRBJ2-1; D is perhaps TRBD1 (6 bases). CDR1 and CDR2 (germline): SGHDT, YYEEEE. The CDR3 consists of 16 residues. In DNA, the CDR3 is TGTGCCAGCAGCCATAGGTCAGGGGCGCTGGTAGATGAGCAGCTCTTC. It yields the protein CASSHRSGALVDEQLF.

The chain carries TRBV18 and TRBJ1-2; D gene ambiguous. CDR1 and CDR2 from the germline V gene are KGHSH and LQKENI. The CDR3 spans 13 residues. Between the trimmed V and J ends, which lost 1 base and 6 bases, there was a span of 9 bases. CDR3 bases: TGTGCCAGCTCACCACGGGGAACAGATGGCTACACCTTC. Protein sequence: CASSPRGTDGYTF.

This clonotype was observed many times. V usage is TRBV2 and J usage is TRBJ1-5; D gene ambiguous. Per the germline V gene, CDR1 is SNHLY and CDR2 is FYNNEI. V gave up 2 bases and J gave up 3 bases, with 5 bases separating them. The CDR3 totals 13 residues. CDR3 DNA: TGTGCCAGCAGTGAACAACACAATCAGCCCCAGCATTTT. Translated: CASSEQHNQPQHF.

Of note for this clonotype: Because it lacks the conserved phenylalanine or tryptophan at the end, this CDR3 is likely a read error. The chain couples TRBV5-4 to TRBJ1-2; 8 bases match TRBD1. The CDR3 consists of 15 residues. V gave up 0 bases and J gave up 4 bases; unmatched junction bases: 5. Per the germline V gene, CDR1 is SGHNT and CDR2 is YYREEE (reference sequence). The CDR3 here is CASSLAAGGVYGYTS. Written as DNA, the CDR3 is TGTGCCAGCAGCTTGGCTGCAGGGGGCGTCTATGGCTACACCTCC.

This clonotype was seen ten or more times. The V call is TRBV20-1, the J call TRBJ2-5; 16 bases agree with TRBD2. CDR1 DFQATT and CDR2 SNEGSKA come from the germline V gene (reference sequence). The CDR3 extends over 16 amino acids. J lost 6 bases, V lost 3 bases, and 7 bases had no gene match. The CDR3 reads CSASLPGLAGGKTQYF. The CDR3 DNA reads TGCAGTGCTAGCCTCCCGGGACTAGCGGGGGGGAAGACCCAGTACTTC.

V gene TRBV12-3 or TRBV12-4 combines with J gene TRBJ1-3; no clear D. This CDR3 region has 15 residues. Trimming shortened V by 2 bases and J by 0 bases, and 8 bases separated the two germline ends. The chain's CDR3 is CASSLRTHSGNTIYF. CDR3 in DNA: TGTGCCAGCAGTTTAAGGACTCACTCTGGAAACACCATATATTTT.

The genes are TRBV14 and TRBJ2-3; TRBD1 matches at 8 bases. CDR1 and CDR2 from the germline V gene are SGHDN and FVKESK. The CDR3 is made up of 18 amino acids. Trimming at V came to 4 bases and at J to 2 bases, leaving 14 bases not matched to a gene. CDR3 residues: CASSPAISRGQYTDTQYF. The CDR3 DNA sequence: TGTGCCAGCAGCCCGGCCATATCCAGGGGGCAGTACACAGATACGCAGTATTTT.

The gene calls are TRBV11-2 and TRBJ1-5; D may be TRBD1 (5 bases). Germline CDR1 and CDR2: SGHAT and FQNNGV. V lost 4 bases and J lost 11, with 18 bases in between. The CDR3 is 14 amino acids. CDR3 sequence: CASSWLAGRETQHF. CDR3 coding DNA: TGTGCCAGCAGCTGGTTAGCGGGGCGGGAGACCCAGCATTTT.

J is TRBJ2-7 and V is TRBV3-1; D uncertain. Trimming took off 4 bases at V and 3 bases at J, with 7 bases between the two ends. CDR1 and CDR2 from the germline V gene are LGHDT and YNNKEL (reference sequence). The CDR3 consists of 12 residues. For the CDR3, the DNA is TGTGCCAGCAGCCGCAACGACTACGAGCAGTACTTC. It specifies CASSRNDYEQYF.

The chain employs TRBV15 and TRBJ1-4; TRBD1 matches 7 bases. This CDR3 is 13 amino acids long. The V and J ends lost 3 bases and 8 bases, in that order; junction bases with no gene match: 3. In germline, CDR1 is LNHNV, CDR2 YYDKDF (reference sequence). The CDR3 DNA sequence: TGTGCCACCAGCAGGACAGGGAACGAAAAACTGTTTTTT. Protein sequence: CATSRTGNEKLFF.

In the case of this clonotype: A much bigger clone sits one base away, suggesting this may be a read error. Because the CDR3 is missing its conserved closing phenylalanine or tryptophan, this is likely a read error. V usage is TRBV7-9 and J usage is TRBJ1-2; perhaps TRBD1 as D (5 bases). CDR1 SEHNR and CDR2 FQNEAQ come from the germline V gene (reference sequence). V shed 3 bases and J shed 2 bases, with 10 bases lying between them. This CDR3 has 14 amino acids. In nucleotides, the CDR3 is TGTGCCAGCAGCTTCGGCAGGGCCAACTATGGCTACACCCTC. This sequence encodes CASSFGRANYGYTL.

The chain employs TRBV25-1 and TRBJ1-1; D unresolved. Germline values: CDR1 MGHDK, CDR2 SYGVNS. There are 14 residues in the CDR3. V dropped 2 bases and J dropped 11 bases, with 18 bases sitting between them. CDR3 region: CASSEAEQVTVAFF. CDR3 nucleotide sequence: TGTGCCAGCAGTGAAGCGGAGCAAGTAACGGTGGCTTTCTTT.

This clonotype was observed at least ten times. The chain links TRBV2 to TRBJ2-7; D not certain. This CDR3 comprises 9 residues. Deletions cut 9 bases from V and 1 base from J, with 1 base between. CDR1 is SNHLY, CDR2 FYNNEI, per germline. CDR3 DNA: TGTGCCAGGTCCTACGAGCAGTACGTC. Protein product: CARSYEQYV.

With respect to this clonotype: Just one base apart from a much larger clone, this may be a read error. The chain carries TRBV20-1 and TRBJ2-1; 11 bases line up with TRBD2. The CDR3 is 18 amino acids. Germline V lookup: CDR1 DFQATT, CDR2 SNEGSKA (reference sequence). The CDR3 spells CSARDLLSGGATYNGQFF. The DNA of the CDR3 is TGCAGTGCTAGAGATCTGCTTAGCGGGGGGGCCACCTACAATGGGCAGTTCTTC.

There are many counts of this clonotype. V usage is TRBV19 and J usage is TRBJ2-1, with a tentative D call TRBD1 (6 bases). Trimming left V 7 bases short and J 3 bases short, with 13 bases between. Germline V gene lookup returns CDR1 LNHDA and CDR2 SQIVND (reference sequence). CDR3 length: 14 residues. The CDR3 region is CASNWDTNYNEQFF. DNA of the CDR3: TGTGCCAGTAACTGGGACACTAACTACAATGAGCAGTTCTTC.